A selection of T cell receptor beta chains follows, all from one sample in a study of T cell responses to AZD1222 COVID-19 vaccine. Profiled with immunoSEQ multiplex PCR; TCRdb holds only in-frame clones, not every one. Among about 150,000 clones listed, 85% to 90% were seen once. The material sequenced was peripheral blood, taken on day 0 of MenACWY control vaccination. The origin of the receptors is an adult in good health. CDR3s include the opening cysteine and the closing phenylalanine or tryptophan. D genes are given only for firm matches. Clone size is stated in some rows and not others, as once, few, many or a class when expanded.

J	D	length	size	V	DNA	CDR3
TRBJ1-6	TRBD1	14	once	TRBV27	TGTGCCAGCAGTTTAGACAGGGCTAATTCACCCCTCCACTTT	CASSLDRANSPLHF
TRBJ2-3	-	14	-	TRBV7-2	TGTGCCAGCAGCTTGGACCTTATCACAGATACGCAGTATTTT	CASSLDLITDTQYF
TRBJ2-3	-	17	-	TRBV4-2	TGTGCCAGCAGCCAAGGGTTTGTGACAGCTAGCACAGATACGCAGTATTTT	CASSQGFVTASTDTQYF
TRBJ1-6	-	12	-	TRBV3-1/TRBV3-2	TGTGCCAGCAGGATGGGTAATTCACCCCTCCACTTT	CASRMGNSPLHF
TRBJ1-3	-	12	-	TRBV28	TGTGCCACCCGGTTCTCTGGAAACACCATATATTTT	CATRFSGNTIYF
TRBJ2-2	-	18	-	TRBV4-3	TGCGCCAGCAGCCAAGATCCGAGCAGGGGCAAGGACACCGGGGAGCTGTTTTTT	CASSQDPSRGKDTGELFF
TRBJ1-2	-	13	-	TRBV10-3	TGTGCCATCAGCGAAGGGGGGGGACATGGCTACACCTTC	CAISEGGGHGYTF
TRBJ2-3	TRBD1	15	few	TRBV27	TGTGCCAGCATTACGAACAGGGGCCCTACAGATACGCAGTATTTT	CASITNRGPTDTQYF
TRBJ2-5	-	11	-	TRBV20-1	TGCAGGACCGTTATGGGGGACCGGGGTTACTTC	CRTVMGDRGYF
TRBJ2-7	TRBD2	14	-	TRBV2	TGTGCCAGCAGTCCCGGGACAGGGACTAGCGGGAGGAGCTTC	CASSPGTGTSGRSF
TRBJ1-1	-	13	-	TRBV7-3	TGTGCCAGCAGCCTCCAGCCCAACACTGAAGCTTTCTTT	CASSLQPNTEAFF
TRBJ1-6	-	15	-	TRBV19	TGTGCCAGTAGAACCCTACTTACAGGGAATTCACCCCTCCACTTT	CASRTLLTGNSPLHF
TRBJ1-2	TRBD1	15	-	TRBV11-3	TGTGCCAGCAGCCAGAGGACAGGGCGCGGTGGAGGCTACACCTTC	CASSQRTGRGGGYTF
TRBJ2-5	TRBD2	16	-	TRBV11-2	TGTGCCAGCAGCTTAGGGGTAGCGGGGAATTATGAGACCCAGTACTTC	CASSLGVAGNYETQYF
TRBJ2-1	TRBD2	15	-	TRBV19	TGTGCCAGTAGTATGGTGGGAGGGCCAGGGAATGAGCAGTTCTTC	CASSMVGGPGNEQFF
TRBJ2-3	-	16	-	TRBV9	TGTGCCAGCAGCGTAGTAGGGGCTCCGAGCACAGATACGCAGTATTTT	CASSVVGAPSTDTQYF
TRBJ2-5	-	14	few	TRBV11-2	TGTGCCAGCAGTGGACAGCGGGCGGCCGAGACCCAGTACTTC	CASSGQRAAETQYF
TRBJ1-1	TRBD1	17	-	TRBV15	TGTGCCACCAGCAGAGATCTCCCCGCACAGGGGGGGACTGAAGCTTTCTTT	CATSRDLPAQGGTEAFF
TRBJ1-5	TRBD1	15	-	TRBV15	TGTGCCACCACCCCGGACAGGAATAGCAATCAGCCCCAGCATTTT	CATTPDRNSNQPQHF
TRBJ1-1	-	11	many	TRBV29-1	TGCAGCGTAGCGATCTCGCGTGAAGCTTTCTTT	CSVAISREAFF
TRBJ1-2	TRBD1	14	-	TRBV29-1	TGCAGCGTCCCGGGACAGGGCTCTAACTATGGCTACACCTTC	CSVPGQGSNYGYTF
TRBJ1-2	-	15	-	TRBV11-2	TGTGCCAGCAGCCCCGACAGTATGTTTAACTATGGCTACACCTTC	CASSPDSMFNYGYTF
TRBJ2-7	-	14	-	TRBV10-3	TGTGCCACCGCGTACCGGGTCTTAAACGACGAGCAGTACTTC	CATAYRVLNDEQYF
TRBJ2-3	-	15	-	TRBV27	TGTGCCAGCAGTTTCGGCAGAACCTACACAGATACGCAGTATTTT	CASSFGRTYTDTQYF
TRBJ1-6	TRBD1	14	-	TRBV3-1/TRBV3-2	TGTGCCAGCAGCCACCGGACAGGGAATTCACCCCTCCACTTT	CASSHRTGNSPLHF
TRBJ1-5	TRBD1	15	-	TRBV5-1	TGCGCCAGCAGCTTGGGACAGGGAAGCAATCAGCCCCAGCATTTT	CASSLGQGSNQPQHF
TRBJ2-7	-	14	-	TRBV19	TGTGCCAGTAGTATAGGTATTCAGGGTTACGAGCAGTACTTC	CASSIGIQGYEQYF
TRBJ2-2	-	15	-	TRBV6-2/TRBV6-3	TGTGCCAGCGGTTCAGGCCCAGGGGTCACCGGGGAGCTGTTTTTT	CASGSGPGVTGELFF
TRBJ1-5	-	15	-	TRBV9	TGTGCCAGCAGCGGGGGGAGTTATAGCAATCAGCCCCAGCATTTT	CASSGGSYSNQPQHF
TRBJ2-3	-	13	once	TRBV12-3/TRBV12-4	TGTGCCAGCAGAAAGACAGGCGCAGGTACGCAGTATTTT	CASRKTGAGTQYF
TRBJ2-2	-	17	-	TRBV5-8	TGTGCCAGCAGCCAGACGGAGGGGGCCCTGGCCACCGGGGAGCTGTTTTTT	CASSQTEGALATGELFF
TRBJ2-1	-	13	-	TRBV11-2	TGTGCCAGCAGCCGTGGACAGTCCCCAGGGCAGTTCTTC	CASSRGQSPGQFF
TRBJ2-7	-	14	-	TRBV9	TGTGCCAGCAGCGTAGAGCTGAAGTTTTACGAGCAGTACTTC	CASSVELKFYEQYF
TRBJ1-4	-	15	-	TRBV2	TGTGCCAGCAGTGTTCCAGGGGCAACTAATGAAAAACTGTTTTTT	CASSVPGATNEKLFF
TRBJ2-1	TRBD2	16	once	TRBV24-1	TGTGCCACCAGTGACAGTAGCGGGGGCCCTTACAATGAGCAGTTCTTC	CATSDSSGGPYNEQFF
TRBJ1-2	-	15	few	TRBV3-1/TRBV3-2	TGTGCCAGCAGCCAAGATCCAGGGCCTAACTATGGCTACACCTTC	CASSQDPGPNYGYTF
TRBJ1-5	-	16	-	TRBV10-3	TGTGCCATCAGTGAGTCGACAGCCGCCCGAACTCAGCCCCAGCATTTT	CAISESTAARTQPQHF
TRBJ2-2	-	13	few	TRBV19	TGTGCCAGTAGTATAGATCTTTTCGGGGAGCTGTTTTTT	CASSIDLFGELFF
TRBJ1-5	TRBD1	19	-	TRBV24-1	TGTGCCACCAGTGTCGGGACAGGAGCGGGTAATATTGGCAATCAGCCCCAGCATTTT	CATSVGTGAGNIGNQPQHF
TRBJ1-1	-	15	-	TRBV14	TGTGCCAGCAGCCAAGAAAGAAATATGAACACTGAAGCTTTCTTT	CASSQERNMNTEAFF
TRBJ2-2	-	13	-	TRBV28	TGTGCCAGCAGCTCAGGACTCCTTGGGATGTTGTTTTTT	CASSSGLLGMLFF
TRBJ1-2	TRBD1	13	once	TRBV9	TGTGCCAGCAGCTCAAGGACAGGGTACGGCTACACCTTC	CASSSRTGYGYTF
TRBJ1-5	-	15	large	TRBV6-6	TGTGCCAGCAGTTACTCGAGGGACATAGCCATGCCCCAGCATTTT	CASSYSRDIAMPQHF
TRBJ1-2	-	12	-	TRBV5-1	TGCGCCAGCAGCTCCGATCTCTATGGCTACACCTTC	CASSSDLYGYTF
TRBJ2-2	-	12	-	TRBV19	TGTGCCAGTAGTATGGGGACCGGGGAGCTGTTTTTT	CASSMGTGELFF